This TCR beta chain appears in the sequencing data of a study of CD8+CD57+ T cells in acquired aplastic anemia. Study context: Each DNA sample taken from sorted CD4+ and CD8+ cells came to approximately 3.3 ug on average.

CD8+CD57+ cell expansion had been shown by flow cytometry in patients chosen for sequencing. Every one of the patients had aplastic anemia (severe, acquired). All patients were therapy-naive when blood was sampled. The template for TCR beta VDJ and CDR3 sequence profiling was genomic DNA. TCRdb called the reads again in MiXCR, with one record for every CDR3 protein. The sample holds approximately 190,000 distinct CDR3 sequences; around 45% are singletons and the top ten take approximately 9.7%. This clonotype turned up a few times. The antigen remains undetermined. The CDR3 contains 17 residues. V lost 5 bases to trimming and J lost 3 bases; unmatched junction nucleotides: 14. Findings of the study overall: Patients were compared with controls for CD8+ Simpson's diversity, and no significant difference emerged.

This sequence originates from a human donor with aplastic anemia. Sample: sorted CD4+, CD8+, or CD8+CD57+ T cells (not recorded which) from PBMCs. The chain is built from TRBV12-3 or TRBV12-4 and TRBJ2-3; 7 bases fit TRBD2. As DNA, the CDR3 is TGTGCCAGCAGTAACCAAAGACTAGCTGTATCGACAGATACGCAGTATTTT. Translated: CASSNQRLAVSTDTQYF.